This T cell receptor (beta chain) was documented in a study of blood T cell repertoires in COVID-19. In the study overall: The samples span acute and convalescent COVID-19 from the United States, Italy and Spain.

With 1 base removed from V and 2 bases from J, the gap between germline ends came to 9 bases. This CDR3 has 15 residues. Germline lookup yields CDR1 SGHDN and CDR2 FVKESK. The authors' processing: Quantification of nucleated cells was approximated via reference gene primer amplification. The method was immunoSEQ multiplex PCR; TCRdb's version includes in-frame clones alone and lacks a portion of them. The DNA was the basis for D and trimming; V, J and clone size are from that table. This sample has over 150,000 clones; around 85% occur once, and the top ten carry around 20%. The TCR comes from a man aged 65-85 years with active or convalescent COVID-19. The sequenced sample consisted of peripheral blood. The V and J genes are TRBV14 and TRBJ1-3; D call uncertain. CDR3 sequence reads: CASSQVHATGNTIYF. In nucleotides, the CDR3 is TGTGCCAGCAGCCAAGTTCATGCGACTGGAAACACCATATATTTT.